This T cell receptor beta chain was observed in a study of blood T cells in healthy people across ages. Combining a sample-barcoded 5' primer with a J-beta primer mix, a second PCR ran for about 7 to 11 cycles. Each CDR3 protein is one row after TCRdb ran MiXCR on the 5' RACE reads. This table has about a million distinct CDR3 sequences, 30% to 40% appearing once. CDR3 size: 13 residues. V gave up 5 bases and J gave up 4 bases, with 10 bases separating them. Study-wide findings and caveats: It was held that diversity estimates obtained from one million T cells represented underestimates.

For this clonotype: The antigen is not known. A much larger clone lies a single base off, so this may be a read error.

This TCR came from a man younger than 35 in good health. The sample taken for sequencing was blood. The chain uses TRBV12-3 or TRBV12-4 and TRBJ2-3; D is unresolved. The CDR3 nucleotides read TGTGCCAGCAGTGCAACAAATTCAGATACGCAGTATTTT. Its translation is CASSATNSDTQYF.